The subject of this entry is one TCR beta chain. This record belongs to a study of memory CD4+ T cells and cytomegalovirus serostatus. The protocol was immunoSEQ multiplex PCR, while the TCRdb copy is restricted to in-frame clones and leaves out a portion. The data contain about 57,000 clones, less than 85% of them seen just once; the ten biggest clones take up more than 0.75%. The ends were cut back, 6 bases at V and 6 bases at J, with 18 bases in the middle. Germline V CDR1 and CDR2: MDHEN, SYDVKM. This CDR3 is 14 amino acids long. The sort gate was single viable CD3+CD4+CD8-CD45RO+ cells for memory CD4+ T cells. Serostatus was set by detecting CMV pp150, pp28, p38, p52 IgG. Positive selection with CD4 microbeads enriched total CD4+ T cells.

This TCR was sampled from an adult in good health and CMV-seronegative. The sample taken for sequencing was memory CD4+ T cells from blood. The chain joins TRBV28 to TRBJ2-7; D might be TRBD1 or TRBD2, each matching 6 bases. Here the CDR3 reads CASRGGLVRSEQYF. In DNA form, the CDR3 reads TGTGCCAGCAGGGGGGGCCTAGTCCGCTCCGAGCAGTACTTC. The variable domain in full, with the rest retrieved from reference TRBV28 and TRBJ2-7, is DVKVTQSSRYLVKRTGEKVFLECVQDMDHENMFWYRQDPGLGLRLIYFSYDVKMKEKGDIPEGYSVSREKKERFSLILESASTNQTSMYLCASRGGLVRSEQYFGPGTRLTVT.